These 23 T cell receptor beta chains came from one sample sequenced in a study of T-cell memory formation after mild COVID-19 (dated by TCRdb to the early 2020s). Library generation was performed with 5' RACE. Reads for this sample came from an Illumina NovaSeq 6000. The public reads were run again by TCRdb, first through fastp at Q25 and then through MiXCR, and only productive beta chains were kept. Each CDR3 protein gets just one entry, which takes the most common genes and DNA from the rows behind it. The sample table shows 200,000 to 250,000 distinct CDR3 sequences, and over 9% are seen once. The ten largest clones add up to 3.5% of the sample. Sequencing input: PBMCs or a T cell subset sorted from them (not recorded which). The receptor set was obtained from a man younger than 30 who had mild COVID-19 (a few samples of this study predate the infection). The sample titles of this study are shuffled in the database, so cell type and time point are left out; the donor was told from shared clones.

In this sample, this clonotype turned up a few times. The rearrangement joins TRBV4-3 to TRBJ1-1; 10 nucleotides align to TRBD1. Trimming took 1 base from V and 5 from J; bases not matched to a gene: 4. The length of the CDR3 is 15 residues. Germline-derived CDR1 and CDR2 are LGHNA and YSLEER. The DNA of the CDR3 is TGCGCCAGCAGCCAAGTCGGGGACAGGGGAACTGAAGCTTTCTTT. Translation gives CASSQVGDRGTEAFF.

This clonotype was counted only a few times. This sequence joins TRBV6-2 or TRBV6-3 and TRBJ1-6, with 7 bases identical to TRBD1. Trimming removed 5 bases from V and 8 bases from J; junction bases left unmatched: 6. The CDR3 covers 14 residues. Germline loops: CDR1 MNHEY, CDR2 SVGEGT. DNA of the CDR3: TGTGCCAGCAGTCCGACAGGGCACGATTCACCCCTCCACTTT. Protein: CASSPTGHDSPLHF.

This clonotype appeared a few times. The chain carries TRBV11-2 and TRBJ1-1, with D unclear. The germline CDR1 and CDR2 sequences are SGHAT and FQNNGV. V lost 6 bases, J lost 6 bases, and 20 bases lay in between. The CDR3 sequence is 15 residues long. The CDR3 region is CASSQDLGPQSEAFF. The CDR3 nucleotides read TGTGCCAGCAGTCAAGATTTAGGTCCACAGTCTGAAGCTTTCTTT.

This clonotype was counted ten times or more. This chain joins TRBV28 and TRBJ2-1; 9 bases map to TRBD1. This CDR3 spans 14 amino acids. The trim removed 6 bases at V and 9 bases at J, leaving 9 bases unmatched. Germline CDR1 MDHEN, CDR2 SYDVKM. This CDR3 is CASRPGQGLGEQFF. The CDR3 nucleotides are TGTGCCAGCAGGCCGGGACAGGGCCTGGGTGAGCAGTTCTTC.

This chain joins TRBV5-1 and TRBJ2-7; D not certain. V lost 5 bases, J lost 5 bases, and 20 bases lay in between. Per the germline V gene, CDR1 is SGHRS and CDR2 is YFSETQ. The CDR3 covers 15 residues. The CDR3 spells CASRPRVAVVDEQYF. The CDR3 DNA reads TGCGCCAGCAGGCCCCGGGTGGCCGTTGTCGACGAGCAGTACTTC.

This clonotype was seen at least ten times. The chain recombines TRBV5-4 with TRBJ2-5; D tentatively reads TRBD1 or TRBD2 (5 bases each). Germline V gene data show CDR1 as SGHNT and CDR2 as YYREEE (reference sequence). The CDR3 is made up of 13 amino acids. V was pared by 1 base and J by 5 bases, with 9 bases between. CDR3 nucleotide sequence: TGTGCCAGCAGCTTGAGAGGGGACGAGACCCAGTACTTC. It translates to CASSLRGDETQYF.

The chain couples TRBV7-2 to TRBJ1-2; D remains ambiguous. The CDR3 consists of 13 residues. With 1 base removed from V and 3 bases from J, the gap between germline ends came to 6 bases. Germline loops: CDR1 SGHTA, CDR2 FQGNSA. The CDR3 reads CASSLGWDYGYTF. In nucleotides, the CDR3 is TGTGCCAGCAGCTTAGGCTGGGACTATGGCTACACCTTC.

This clonotype was counted at least ten times. This chain links TRBV11-3 with TRBJ2-1; the D gene is possibly TRBD2 (6 bases). The CDR3 is 15 residues long. V was clipped by 0 bases and J by 4 bases, with 10 bases between them. Germline lookup yields CDR1 SGHNT and CDR2 YENEEA. The CDR3 is CASSLEGTYYNEQFF. The CDR3 DNA is TGTGCCAGCAGCTTAGAGGGGACTTATTACAATGAGCAGTTCTTC.

This clonotype has more than one count but fewer than ten. The CDR3 nucleotides are TGTGCCAGCAGCCAGGCTCTACAGGGGGCAAGCATCTATGGCTACACCTTC. This codes for CASSQALQGASIYGYTF. V gene TRBV4-2 combines with J gene TRBJ1-2; 9 positions match TRBD1. Germline V gene data show CDR1 as LGHNA and CDR2 as YNFKEQ. This CDR3 has 17 residues. The V segment lost 3 bases and the J segment 4 bases; nucleotides outside the gene matches: 12.

V gene TRBV20-1 combines with J gene TRBJ1-4; TRBD1 is a possible D gene (5 bases). This CDR3 is 14 amino acids long. Germline values: CDR1 DFQATT, CDR2 SNEGSKA (reference sequence). V was clipped by 0 bases and J by 7 bases, with 12 bases between them. The CDR3 coding sequence is TGCAGTGCTAGAGATCCGAGGGGTGGTGAAAAACTGTTTTTT. Encoded protein: CSARDPRGGEKLFF.

Written as DNA, the CDR3 is TGTGCCAGCACCCTCCCTGAAGCTTTCTTT. This translates into CASTLPEAFF. The V gene is TRBV5-6, the J gene TRBJ1-1; D uncertain. The CDR3 loop spans 10 amino acids. CDR1 and CDR2 (germline): SGHDT, YYEEEE. V shed 6 bases and J shed 6 bases, with 6 bases lying between them.

J is TRBJ2-2 and V is TRBV5-1, with a weak D call TRBD2 (6 bases). The CDR3 is 14 residues long. Trimming cost V 3 bases and J 6 bases, with 12 bases left between them. Germline assignment: CDR1 SGHRS and CDR2 YFSETQ. The CDR3 region has the DNA TGCGCCAGCAGCTCGGAGGGGCGAGCCGGGGAGCTGTTTTTT. This codes for CASSSEGRAGELFF.

The V gene is TRBV24-1, the J gene TRBJ2-7; D is ambiguous. V gave up 9 bases and J gave up 0 bases, with 11 bases separating them. The CDR3 runs 13 residues. CDR1 and CDR2 from the germline V gene are KGHDR and SFDVKD. Here the CDR3 reads CATPGGVSYEQYF. The CDR3 coding sequence is TGTGCCACCCCCGGCGGAGTCTCCTACGAGCAGTACTTC.

This clonotype was picked up many times. The J gene is TRBJ1-5, the V gene TRBV20-1; D is undetermined. Germline V gene sequence: CDR1 DFQATT, CDR2 SNEGSKA (reference sequence). The CDR3 runs to 13 residues. V was shortened by 3 bases and J by 1 base, with 7 bases between the two germline ends. The CDR3 here is CSARSGSNQPQHF. CDR3 nucleotide sequence: TGCAGTGCTAGGTCGGGGAGCAATCAGCCCCAGCATTTT.

The V and J genes are TRBV20-1 and TRBJ2-3; a possible D gene is TRBD1 (6 bases). V lost 0 bases and J lost 0, with 13 bases in between. CDR3 length: 16 residues. Germline V lookup: CDR1 DFQATT, CDR2 SNEGSKA (reference sequence). This CDR3 is CSAREFVGASTDTQYF. The CDR3, as DNA: TGCAGTGCTAGAGAGTTTGTGGGGGCTAGCACAGATACGCAGTATTTT.

On this clonotype: A junction boundary mismatches the germline segment, possibly from a read error. The chain has TRBV29-1 and TRBJ1-2; 10 nucleotides align to TRBD1. The germline CDR1 and CDR2 sequences are SQVTM and ANQGSEA. This CDR3 is 11 amino acids long. The CDR3 loop reads CSERTGGGATF. CDR3 in DNA: TGCAGCGAACGGACAGGGGGAGGTGCGACGTTC. Together with reference TRBV29-1 and TRBJ1-2, the CDR3 gives the full variable domain: SAVISQKPSRDICQRGTSLTIQCQVDSQVTMMFWYRQQPGQSLTLIATANQGSEATYESGFVIDKFPISRPNLTFSTLTVSNMSPEDSSIYLCSERTGGGATFGSGTRLTVV.

This clonotype was seen a handful of times. The chain carries TRBV7-9 and TRBJ1-6; TRBD1 might be the D (6 bases). The germline gives CDR1 SEHNR, CDR2 FQNEAQ (reference sequence). The CDR3 has 13 amino acids. Trimming took off 10 bases at V and 3 bases at J, with 10 bases between the two ends. The CDR3 spells CATGDLYNSPLHF. The CDR3 nucleotides are TGTGCCACAGGGGACCTCTATAATTCACCCCTCCACTTT.

The CDR3 is CASRKGGYNEQFF. CDR3 coding DNA: TGTGCCAGCAGAAAGGGGGGGTACAATGAGCAGTTCTTC. The rearrangement joins TRBV2 to TRBJ2-1; D is possibly TRBD2 (7 bases). This CDR3 region has 13 residues. Germline CDR1 SNHLY, CDR2 FYNNEI. V was shortened by 6 bases and J by 4 bases, with 10 bases between the two germline ends.

The J gene is TRBJ2-5, the V gene TRBV18; 10 positions agree with TRBD2. The V segment lost 3 bases and the J segment 2 bases; nucleotides outside the gene matches: 18. The germline CDR1 and CDR2 sequences are KGHSH and LQKENI. The CDR3 loop spans 20 amino acids. For the CDR3, the DNA is TGTGCCAGCTCACCCCTCTATCGGAGACGTAGCGGGGGGTCACAAGAGACCCAGTACTTC. Protein: CASSPLYRRRSGGSQETQYF.

V usage is TRBV29-1 and J usage is TRBJ1-2; no reliable D call. The CDR3 has 13 residues. V dropped 7 bases and J dropped 4 bases, with 16 bases sitting between them. Germline V lookup: CDR1 SQVTM, CDR2 ANQGSEA. CDR3 region: CSAVNIRSYGYTF. CDR3 bases: TGCAGCGCAGTGAACATAAGGAGCTATGGCTACACCTTC.

This clonotype came up a few times. The V call is TRBV6-5, the J call TRBJ2-7; TRBD1 is a possible D gene (6 bases). Germline lookup yields CDR1 MNHEY and CDR2 SVGAGI. The V gene lost 2 bases and the J gene lost 5 bases, with 13 bases spanning the gap. This CDR3 is built from 14 residues. For the CDR3, the DNA is TGTGCCAGCAGTTACGTAGGACAGACCCACGAGCAGTACTTC. This encodes CASSYVGQTHEQYF.

The V gene is TRBV19, the J gene TRBJ2-3; possibly TRBD1 for D (6 bases). This CDR3 comprises 16 residues. The ends were cut back, 6 bases at V and 2 bases at J, with 18 bases in the middle. The germline gives CDR1 LNHDA, CDR2 SQIVND (reference sequence). This CDR3 reads CASRDIQGRPTDTQYF. CDR3 nucleotides: TGTGCCAGTAGGGACATACAGGGACGTCCCACAGATACGCAGTATTTT.

This clonotype came up many times. The V call is TRBV5-1, the J call TRBJ1-1; possibly TRBD1 for D (6 bases). In germline, CDR1 is SGHRS, CDR2 YFSETQ. V lost 4 bases, J lost 1 base, and 8 bases lay in between. The CDR3 totals 13 residues. CDR3 nucleotide sequence: TGCGCCAGCAGCCTGACAGGGAACACTGAAGCTTTCTTT. This gives the protein CASSLTGNTEAFF.